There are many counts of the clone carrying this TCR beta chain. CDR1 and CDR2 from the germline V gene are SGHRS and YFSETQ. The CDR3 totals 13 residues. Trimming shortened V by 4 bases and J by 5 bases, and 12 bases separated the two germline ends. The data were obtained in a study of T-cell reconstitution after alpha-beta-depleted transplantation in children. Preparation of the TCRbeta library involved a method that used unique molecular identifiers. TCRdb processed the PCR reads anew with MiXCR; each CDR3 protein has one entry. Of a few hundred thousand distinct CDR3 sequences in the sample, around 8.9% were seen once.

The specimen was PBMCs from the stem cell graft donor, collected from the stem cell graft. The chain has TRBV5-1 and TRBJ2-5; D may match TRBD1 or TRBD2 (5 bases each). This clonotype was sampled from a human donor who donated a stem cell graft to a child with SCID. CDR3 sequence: CASSPPWGETQYF. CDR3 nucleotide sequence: TGCGCCAGCAGCCCTCCTTGGGGGGAGACCCAGTACTTC.